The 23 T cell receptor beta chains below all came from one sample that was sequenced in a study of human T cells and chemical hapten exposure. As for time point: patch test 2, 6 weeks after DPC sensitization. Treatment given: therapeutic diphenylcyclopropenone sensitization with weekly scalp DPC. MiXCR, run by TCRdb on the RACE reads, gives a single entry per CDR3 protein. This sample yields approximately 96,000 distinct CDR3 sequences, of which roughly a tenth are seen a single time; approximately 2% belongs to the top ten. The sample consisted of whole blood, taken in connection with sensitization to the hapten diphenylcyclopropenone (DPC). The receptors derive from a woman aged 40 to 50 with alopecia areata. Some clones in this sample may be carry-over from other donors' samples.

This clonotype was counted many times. CDR3 loop: CASSPSVYEQYF. In nucleotides, the CDR3 is TGTGCCAGCTCACCCTCTGTCTACGAGCAGTACTTC. This chain links TRBV18 with TRBJ2-7; D gene unclear. The ends were cut back, 3 bases at V and 3 bases at J, with 6 bases in the middle. CDR1 and CDR2 (germline): KGHSH, LQKENI. This CDR3 has 12 amino acids. The variable domain in full, completed from reference TRBV18 and TRBJ2-7, reads NAGVMQNPRHLVRRRGQEARLRCSPMKGHSHVYWYRQLPEEGLKFMVYLQKENIIDESGMPKERFSAEFPKEGPSILRIQQVVRGDSAAYFCASSPSVYEQYFGPGTRLTVT.

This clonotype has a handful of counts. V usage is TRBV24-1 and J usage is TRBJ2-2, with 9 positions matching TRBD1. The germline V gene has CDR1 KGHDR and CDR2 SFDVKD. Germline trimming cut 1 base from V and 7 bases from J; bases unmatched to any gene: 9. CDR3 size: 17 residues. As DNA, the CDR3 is TGTGCCACCAGTGATTTTTTCAGGACAGGGGTTCGCGGGGAGCTGTTTTTT. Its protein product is CATSDFFRTGVRGELFF.

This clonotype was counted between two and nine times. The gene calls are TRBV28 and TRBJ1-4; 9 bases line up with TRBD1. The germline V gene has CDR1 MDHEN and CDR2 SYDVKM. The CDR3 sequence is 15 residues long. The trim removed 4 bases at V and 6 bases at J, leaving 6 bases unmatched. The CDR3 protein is CASSSPGQGDEKLFF. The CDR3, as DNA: TGTGCCAGCAGTTCCCCGGGACAGGGCGATGAAAAACTGTTTTTT.

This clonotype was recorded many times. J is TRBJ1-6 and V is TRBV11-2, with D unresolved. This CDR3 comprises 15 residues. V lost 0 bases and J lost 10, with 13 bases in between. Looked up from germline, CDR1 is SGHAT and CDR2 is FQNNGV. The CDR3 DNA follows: TGTGCCAGCAGCTTAGATTGGTCGGCACGGTCACCCCTCCACTTT. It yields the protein CASSLDWSARSPLHF.

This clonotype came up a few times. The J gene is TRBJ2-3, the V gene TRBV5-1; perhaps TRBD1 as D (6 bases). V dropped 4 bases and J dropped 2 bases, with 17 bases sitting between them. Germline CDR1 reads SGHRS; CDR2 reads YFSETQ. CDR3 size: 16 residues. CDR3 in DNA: TGCGCCAGCAGCGCCGGCAGGGGCGAAATCACAGATACGCAGTATTTT. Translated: CASSAGRGEITDTQYF.

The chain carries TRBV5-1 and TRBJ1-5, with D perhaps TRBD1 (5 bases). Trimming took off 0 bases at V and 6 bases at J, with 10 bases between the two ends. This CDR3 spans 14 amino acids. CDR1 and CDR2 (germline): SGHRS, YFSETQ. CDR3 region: CASSLGGDGQPQHF. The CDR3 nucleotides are TGCGCCAGCAGCTTGGGAGGGGATGGTCAGCCCCAGCATTTT.

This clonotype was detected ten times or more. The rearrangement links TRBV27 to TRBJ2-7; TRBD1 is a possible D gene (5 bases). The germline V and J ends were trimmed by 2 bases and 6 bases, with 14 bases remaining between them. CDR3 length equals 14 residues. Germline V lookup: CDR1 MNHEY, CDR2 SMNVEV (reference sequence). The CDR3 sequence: CASSLGQGVGEQYF. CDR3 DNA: TGTGCCAGCAGTTTAGGTCAGGGTGTCGGCGAGCAGTACTTC.

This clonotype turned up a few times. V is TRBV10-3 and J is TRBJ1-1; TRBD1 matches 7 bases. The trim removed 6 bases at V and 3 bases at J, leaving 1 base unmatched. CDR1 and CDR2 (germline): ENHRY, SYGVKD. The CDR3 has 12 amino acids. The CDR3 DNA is TGTGCCATCAGCGGGACAGACACTGAAGCTTTCTTT. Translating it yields CAISGTDTEAFF.

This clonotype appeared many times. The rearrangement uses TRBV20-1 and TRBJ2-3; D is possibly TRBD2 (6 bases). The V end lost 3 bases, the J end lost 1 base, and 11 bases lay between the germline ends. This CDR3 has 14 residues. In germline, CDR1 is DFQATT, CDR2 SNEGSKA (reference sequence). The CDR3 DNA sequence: TGCAGTGCTAGCGGGAGCGGCGGCACAGATACGCAGTATTTT. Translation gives CSASGSGGTDTQYF.

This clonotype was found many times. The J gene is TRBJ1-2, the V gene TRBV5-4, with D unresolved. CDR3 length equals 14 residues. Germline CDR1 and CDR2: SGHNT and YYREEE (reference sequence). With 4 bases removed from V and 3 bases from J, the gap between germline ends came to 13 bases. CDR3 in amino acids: CASSQPGADYGYTF. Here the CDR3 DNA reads TGTGCCAGCAGCCAACCGGGAGCAGACTATGGCTACACCTTC.

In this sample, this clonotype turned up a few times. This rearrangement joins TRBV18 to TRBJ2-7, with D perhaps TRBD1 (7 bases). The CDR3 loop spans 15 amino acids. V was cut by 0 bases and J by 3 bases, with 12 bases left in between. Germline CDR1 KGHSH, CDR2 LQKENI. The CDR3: CASSPPSQGGYEQYF. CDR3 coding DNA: TGTGCCAGCTCACCACCGTCGCAGGGGGGCTACGAGCAGTACTTC.

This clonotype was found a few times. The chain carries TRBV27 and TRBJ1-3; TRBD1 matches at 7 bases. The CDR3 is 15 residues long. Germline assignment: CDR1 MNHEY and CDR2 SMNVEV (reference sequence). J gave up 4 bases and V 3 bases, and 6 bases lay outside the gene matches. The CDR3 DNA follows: TGTGCCAGCAGTTTGCACAGGGGTTCCGGAAACACCATATATTTT. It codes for CASSLHRGSGNTIYF.

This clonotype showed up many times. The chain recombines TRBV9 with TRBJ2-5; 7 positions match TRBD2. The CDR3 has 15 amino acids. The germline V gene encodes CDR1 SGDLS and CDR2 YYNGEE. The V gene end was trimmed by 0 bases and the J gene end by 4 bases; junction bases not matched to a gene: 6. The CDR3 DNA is TGTGCCAGCAGCGTAGGATCGGGACTACCAGAGACCCAGTACTTC. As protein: CASSVGSGLPETQYF.

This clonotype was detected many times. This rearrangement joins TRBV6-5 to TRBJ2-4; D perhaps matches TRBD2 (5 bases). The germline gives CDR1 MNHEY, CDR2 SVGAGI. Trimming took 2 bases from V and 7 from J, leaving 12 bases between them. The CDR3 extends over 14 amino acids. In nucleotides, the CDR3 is TGTGCCAGCAGTTACGGGAGCAGGTGGAACATTCAGTACTTC. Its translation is CASSYGSRWNIQYF.

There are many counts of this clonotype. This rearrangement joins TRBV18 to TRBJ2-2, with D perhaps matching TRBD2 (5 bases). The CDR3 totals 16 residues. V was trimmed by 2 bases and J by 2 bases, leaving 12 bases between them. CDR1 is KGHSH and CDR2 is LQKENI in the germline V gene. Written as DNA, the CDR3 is TGTGCCAGCTCACCATGGGAGACCACTAACACCGGGGAGCTGTTTTTT. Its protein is CASSPWETTNTGELFF.

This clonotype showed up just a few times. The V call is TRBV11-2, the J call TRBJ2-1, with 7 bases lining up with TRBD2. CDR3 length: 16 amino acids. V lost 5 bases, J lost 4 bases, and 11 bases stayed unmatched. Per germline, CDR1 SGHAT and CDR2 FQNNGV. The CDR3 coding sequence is TGTGCCAGCAGCGCGCCTGGGCTAGCGGCGTACAATGAGCAGTTCTTC. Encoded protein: CASSAPGLAAYNEQFF. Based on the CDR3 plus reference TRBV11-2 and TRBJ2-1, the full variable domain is EAGVAQSPRYKIIEKRQSVAFWCNPISGHATLYWYQQILGQGPKLLIQFQNNGVVDDSQLPKDRFSAERLKGVDSTLKIQPAKLEDSAVYLCASSAPGLAAYNEQFFGPGTRLTVL.

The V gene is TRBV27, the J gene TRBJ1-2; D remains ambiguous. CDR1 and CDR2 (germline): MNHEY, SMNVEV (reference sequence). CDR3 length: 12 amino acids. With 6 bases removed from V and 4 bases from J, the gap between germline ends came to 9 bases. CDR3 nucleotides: TGTGCCAGCAGCCTCATGGGCTATGGCTACACCTTC. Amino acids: CASSLMGYGYTF.

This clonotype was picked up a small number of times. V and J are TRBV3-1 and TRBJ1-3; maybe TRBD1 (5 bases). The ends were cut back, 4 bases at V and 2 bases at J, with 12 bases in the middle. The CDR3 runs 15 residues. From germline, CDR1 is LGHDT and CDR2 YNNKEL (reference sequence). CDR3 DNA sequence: TGTGCCAGCAGCCGCCAGGGTGGACCTGGAAACACCATATATTTT. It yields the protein CASSRQGGPGNTIYF.

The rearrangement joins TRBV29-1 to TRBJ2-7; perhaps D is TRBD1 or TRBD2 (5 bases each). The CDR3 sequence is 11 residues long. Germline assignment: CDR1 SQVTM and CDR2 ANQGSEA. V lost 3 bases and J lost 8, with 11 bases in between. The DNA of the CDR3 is TGCAGCGTTGAGAGGGGCGTTCAGCAGTACTTC. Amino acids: CSVERGVQQYF.

As DNA, the CDR3 is TGCAGTGCTAGAGATCCGGGACAGGGCTACGAGCAGTACTTC. This codes for CSARDPGQGYEQYF. The chain combines TRBV20-1 with TRBJ2-7; 9 nucleotides match TRBD1. Germline CDR1 reads DFQATT; CDR2 reads SNEGSKA (reference sequence). V gave up 0 bases and J gave up 3 bases; unmatched junction bases: 3. This CDR3 contains 14 residues.

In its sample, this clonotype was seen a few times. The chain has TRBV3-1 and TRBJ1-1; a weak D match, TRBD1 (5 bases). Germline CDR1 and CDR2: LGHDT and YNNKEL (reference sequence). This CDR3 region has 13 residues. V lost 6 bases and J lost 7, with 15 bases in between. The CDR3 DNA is TGTGCCAGCAGTAAAGGGGAGGTGGATGAAGCTTTCTTT. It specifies CASSKGEVDEAFF.

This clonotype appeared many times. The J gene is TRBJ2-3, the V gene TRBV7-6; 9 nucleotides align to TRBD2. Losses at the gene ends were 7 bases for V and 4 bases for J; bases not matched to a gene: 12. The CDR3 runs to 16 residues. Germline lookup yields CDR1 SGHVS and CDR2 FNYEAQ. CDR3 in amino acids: CASNPILGLAPDTQYF. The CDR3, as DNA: TGTGCCAGCAACCCGATTTTAGGACTAGCGCCAGATACGCAGTATTTT.

CDR3 region: CASSVEGRGSQETQYF. The CDR3 DNA sequence: TGTGCCAGCAGCGTAGAAGGCAGGGGGAGTCAAGAGACCCAGTACTTC. The chain has TRBV9 and TRBJ2-5, with TRBD1 matching 7 bases. CDR1 and CDR2 (germline): SGDLS, YYNGEE. The CDR3 runs to 16 residues. With 0 bases clipped from V and 2 bases from J, the junction kept 7 bases outside the gene matches.